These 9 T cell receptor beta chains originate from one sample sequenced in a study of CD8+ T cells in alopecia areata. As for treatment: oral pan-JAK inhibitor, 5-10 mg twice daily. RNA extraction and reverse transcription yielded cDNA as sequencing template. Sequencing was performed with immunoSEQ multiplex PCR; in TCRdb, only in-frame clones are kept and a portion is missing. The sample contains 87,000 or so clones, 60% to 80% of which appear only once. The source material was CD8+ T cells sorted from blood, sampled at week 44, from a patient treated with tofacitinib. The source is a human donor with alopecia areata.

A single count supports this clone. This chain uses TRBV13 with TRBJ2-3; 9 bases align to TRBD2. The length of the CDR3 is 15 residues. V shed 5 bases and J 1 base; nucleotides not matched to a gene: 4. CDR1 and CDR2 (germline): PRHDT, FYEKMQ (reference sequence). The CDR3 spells CASSGGGAGTDTQYF. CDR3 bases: TGTGCCAGCAGCGGCGGGGGGGCGGGCACAGATACGCAGTATTTT.

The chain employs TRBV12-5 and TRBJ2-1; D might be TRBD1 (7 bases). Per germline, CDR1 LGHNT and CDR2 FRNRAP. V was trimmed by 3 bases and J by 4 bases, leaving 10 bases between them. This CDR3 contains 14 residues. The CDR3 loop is CASGFQGGYNEQFF. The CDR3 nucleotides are TGTGCTAGTGGTTTTCAGGGGGGATACAATGAGCAGTTCTTC. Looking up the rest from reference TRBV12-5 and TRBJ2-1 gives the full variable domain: DARVTQTPRHKVTEMGQEVTMRCQPILGHNTVFWYRQTMMQGLELLAYFRNRAPLDDSGMPKDRFSAEMPDATLATLKIQPSEPRDSAVYFCASGFQGGYNEQFFGPGTRLTVL.

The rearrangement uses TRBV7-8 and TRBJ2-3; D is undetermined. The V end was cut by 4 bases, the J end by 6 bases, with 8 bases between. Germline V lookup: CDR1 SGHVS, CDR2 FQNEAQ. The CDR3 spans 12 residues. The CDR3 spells CASSSYEDTQYF. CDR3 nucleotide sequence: TGTGCCAGCAGCTCTTACGAGGATACGCAGTATTTT.

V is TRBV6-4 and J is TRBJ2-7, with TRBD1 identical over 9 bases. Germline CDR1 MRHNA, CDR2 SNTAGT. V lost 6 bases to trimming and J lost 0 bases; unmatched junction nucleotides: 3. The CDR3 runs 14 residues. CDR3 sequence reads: CASSPGQGSYEQYF. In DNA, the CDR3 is TGTGCCAGCAGCCCGGGACAGGGCTCCTACGAGCAGTACTTC.

CDR3 residues: CASSPVQGASNYGYTF. CDR3 bases: TGCGCCAGCAGCCCCGTTCAGGGGGCCAGTAACTATGGCTACACCTTC. V gene TRBV4-3 combines with J gene TRBJ1-2, with 8 positions matching TRBD1. There are 16 residues in the CDR3. The germline V gene has CDR1 LGHNA and CDR2 YSLEER. The V gene end was trimmed by 4 bases and the J gene end by 1 base; junction bases not matched to a gene: 8.

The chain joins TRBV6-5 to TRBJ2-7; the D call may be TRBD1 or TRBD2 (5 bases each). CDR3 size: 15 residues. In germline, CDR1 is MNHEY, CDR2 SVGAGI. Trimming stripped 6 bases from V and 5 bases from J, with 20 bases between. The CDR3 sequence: CASSQRGPPWDEQYF. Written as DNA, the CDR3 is TGTGCCAGCAGCCAGAGGGGTCCCCCGTGGGACGAGCAGTACTTC.

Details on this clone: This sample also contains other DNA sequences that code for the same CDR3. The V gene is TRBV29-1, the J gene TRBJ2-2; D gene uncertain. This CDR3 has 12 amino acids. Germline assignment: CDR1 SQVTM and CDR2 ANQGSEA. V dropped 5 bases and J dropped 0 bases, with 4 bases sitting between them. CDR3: CSVLSNTGELFF. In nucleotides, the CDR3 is TGCAGCGTTCTTTCGAACACCGGGGAGCTGTTTTTT.

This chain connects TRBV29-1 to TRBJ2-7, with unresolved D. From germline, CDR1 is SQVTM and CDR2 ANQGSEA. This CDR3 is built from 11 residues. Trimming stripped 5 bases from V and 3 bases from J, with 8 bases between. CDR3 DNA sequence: TGCAGCGTTCGGACGAACTACGAGCAGTACTTC. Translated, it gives CSVRTNYEQYF.

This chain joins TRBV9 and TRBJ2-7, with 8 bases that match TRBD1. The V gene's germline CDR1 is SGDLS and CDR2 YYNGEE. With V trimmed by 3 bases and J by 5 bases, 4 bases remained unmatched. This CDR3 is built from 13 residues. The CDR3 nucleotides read TGTGCCAGCAGCGCGGTGACAGGGGACGAGCAGTACTTC. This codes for CASSAVTGDEQYF.